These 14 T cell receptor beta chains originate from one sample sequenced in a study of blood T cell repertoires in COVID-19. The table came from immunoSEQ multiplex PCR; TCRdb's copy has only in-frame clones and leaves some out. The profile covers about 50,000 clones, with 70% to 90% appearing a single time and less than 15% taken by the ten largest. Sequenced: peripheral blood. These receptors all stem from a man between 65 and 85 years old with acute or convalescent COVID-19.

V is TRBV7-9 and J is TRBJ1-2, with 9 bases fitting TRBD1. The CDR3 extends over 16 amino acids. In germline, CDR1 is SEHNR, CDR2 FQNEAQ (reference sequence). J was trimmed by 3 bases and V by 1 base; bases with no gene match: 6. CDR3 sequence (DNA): TGTGCCAGCAGCTTAGGACGGACAGGGGAGGACTATGGCTACACCTTC. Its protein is CASSLGRTGEDYGYTF.

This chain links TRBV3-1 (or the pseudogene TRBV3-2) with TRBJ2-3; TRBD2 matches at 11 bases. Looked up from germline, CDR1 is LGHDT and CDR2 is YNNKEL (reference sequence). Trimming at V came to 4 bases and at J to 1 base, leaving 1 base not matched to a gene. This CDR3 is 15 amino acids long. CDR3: CASSLSGGGTDTQYF. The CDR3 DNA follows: TGTGCCAGCAGCCTTAGCGGGGGGGGCACAGATACGCAGTATTTT.

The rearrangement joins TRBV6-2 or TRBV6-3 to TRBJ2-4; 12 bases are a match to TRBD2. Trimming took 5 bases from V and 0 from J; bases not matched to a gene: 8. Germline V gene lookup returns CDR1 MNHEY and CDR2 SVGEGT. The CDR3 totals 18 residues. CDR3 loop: CASSVTSGGSIAKNIQYF. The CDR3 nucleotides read TGTGCCAGCAGTGTCACTAGCGGGGGGTCCATAGCCAAAAACATTCAGTACTTC.

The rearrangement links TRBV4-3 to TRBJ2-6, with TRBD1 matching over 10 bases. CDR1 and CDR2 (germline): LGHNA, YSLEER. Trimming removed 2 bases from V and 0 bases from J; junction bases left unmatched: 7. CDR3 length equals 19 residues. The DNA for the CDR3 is TGCGCCAGCAGCCAAAAGGGGGACAGGGGAAACTCTGGGGCCAACGTCCTGACTTTC. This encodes CASSQKGDRGNSGANVLTF.

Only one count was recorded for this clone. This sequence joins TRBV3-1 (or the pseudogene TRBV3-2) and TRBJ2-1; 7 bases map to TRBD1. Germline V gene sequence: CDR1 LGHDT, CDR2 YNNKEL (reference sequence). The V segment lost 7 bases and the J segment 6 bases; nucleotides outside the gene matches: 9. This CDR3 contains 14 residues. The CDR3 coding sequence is TGTGCCAGCACCCTGACAGGGATTGCCAATGAGCAGTTCTTC. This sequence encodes CASTLTGIANEQFF.

The CDR3 region has the DNA TGTGCCACCCTAATTTCCCGCGCGAACACCGGGGAGCTGTTTTTT. Protein sequence: CATLISRANTGELFF. This chain joins TRBV28 and TRBJ2-2; D remains ambiguous. Germline-derived CDR1 and CDR2 are MDHEN and SYDVKM. Trimming stripped 10 bases from V and 0 bases from J, with 15 bases between. CDR3 size: 15 residues.

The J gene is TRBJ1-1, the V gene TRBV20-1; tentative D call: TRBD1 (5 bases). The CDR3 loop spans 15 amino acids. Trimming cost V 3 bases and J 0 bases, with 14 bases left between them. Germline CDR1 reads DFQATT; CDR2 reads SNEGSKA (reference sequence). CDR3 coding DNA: TGCAGTGCTAGTCAGCAGGGCGTCATGAACACTGAAGCTTTCTTT. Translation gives CSASQQGVMNTEAFF.

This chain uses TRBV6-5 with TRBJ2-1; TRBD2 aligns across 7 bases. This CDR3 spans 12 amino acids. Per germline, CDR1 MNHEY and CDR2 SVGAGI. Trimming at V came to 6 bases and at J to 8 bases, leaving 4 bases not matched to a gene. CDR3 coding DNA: TGTGCCAGCAGCGCGACTAGCTATGAGCAGTTCTTC. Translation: CASSATSYEQFF.

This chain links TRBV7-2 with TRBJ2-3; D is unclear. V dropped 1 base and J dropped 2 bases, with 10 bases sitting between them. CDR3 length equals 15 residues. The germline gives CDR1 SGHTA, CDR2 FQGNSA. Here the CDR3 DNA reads TGTGCCAGCAGCTTAGTCCCGGTAGACACAGATACGCAGTATTTT. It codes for CASSLVPVDTDTQYF.

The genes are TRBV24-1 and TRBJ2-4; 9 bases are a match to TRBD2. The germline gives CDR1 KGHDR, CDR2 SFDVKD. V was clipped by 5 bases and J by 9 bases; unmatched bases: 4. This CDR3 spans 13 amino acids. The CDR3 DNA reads TGTGCCACCAGTGGTCTGACTAGCGGCATTCAGTACTTC. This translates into CATSGLTSGIQYF.

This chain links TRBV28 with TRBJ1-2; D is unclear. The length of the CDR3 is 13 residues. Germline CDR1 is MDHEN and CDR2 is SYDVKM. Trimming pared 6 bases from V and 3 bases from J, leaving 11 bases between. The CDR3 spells CASRGRVYYGYTF. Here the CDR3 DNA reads TGTGCCAGCAGGGGCAGAGTCTACTATGGCTACACCTTC.

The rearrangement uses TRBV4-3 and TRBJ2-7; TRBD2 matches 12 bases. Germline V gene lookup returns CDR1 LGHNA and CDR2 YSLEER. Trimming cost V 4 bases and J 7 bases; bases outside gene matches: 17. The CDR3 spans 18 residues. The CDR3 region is CASSPGTSGSSDRCEQYF. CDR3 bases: TGCGCCAGCAGCCCAGGGACTAGCGGGTCTTCGGATCGATGTGAGCAGTACTTC.

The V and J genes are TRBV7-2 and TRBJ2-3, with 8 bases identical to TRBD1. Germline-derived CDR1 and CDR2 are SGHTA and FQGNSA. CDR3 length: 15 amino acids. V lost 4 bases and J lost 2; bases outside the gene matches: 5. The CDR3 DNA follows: TGTGCCAGCAGCTCCCGCAGGGGGCTCACAGATACGCAGTATTTT. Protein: CASSSRRGLTDTQYF.

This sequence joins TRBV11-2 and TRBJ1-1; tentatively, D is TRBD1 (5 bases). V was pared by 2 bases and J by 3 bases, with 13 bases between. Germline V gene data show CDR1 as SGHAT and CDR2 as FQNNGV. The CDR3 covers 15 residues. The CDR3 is CASSLFPGEDTEAFF. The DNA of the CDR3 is TGTGCCAGCAGCTTATTTCCGGGGGAGGACACTGAAGCTTTCTTT.